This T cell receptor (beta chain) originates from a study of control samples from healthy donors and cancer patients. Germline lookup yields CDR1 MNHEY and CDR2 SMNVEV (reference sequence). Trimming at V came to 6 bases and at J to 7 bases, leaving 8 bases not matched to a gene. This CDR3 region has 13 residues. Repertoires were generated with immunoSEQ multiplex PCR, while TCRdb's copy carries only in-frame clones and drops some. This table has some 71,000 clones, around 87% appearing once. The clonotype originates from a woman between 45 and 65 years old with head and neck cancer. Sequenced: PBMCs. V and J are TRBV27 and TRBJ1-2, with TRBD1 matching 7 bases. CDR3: CASRLTGLGGYTF. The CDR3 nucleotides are TGTGCCAGCAGGTTGACAGGGTTAGGTGGCTACACCTTC.